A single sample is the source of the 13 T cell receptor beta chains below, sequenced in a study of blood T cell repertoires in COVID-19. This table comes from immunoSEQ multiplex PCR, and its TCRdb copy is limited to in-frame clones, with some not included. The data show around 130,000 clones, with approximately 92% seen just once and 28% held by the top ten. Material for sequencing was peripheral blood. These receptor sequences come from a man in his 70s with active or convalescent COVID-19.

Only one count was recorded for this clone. The CDR3 nucleotides read TGTGCCAGCAGCCAACAGGGGGCCTCCTACGAGCAGTACTTC. The encoded protein is CASSQQGASYEQYF. The rearrangement links TRBV7-3 to TRBJ2-7; 9 nucleotides agree with TRBD1. Per germline, CDR1 SGHTA and CDR2 FQGTGA. The CDR3 runs to 14 residues. J lost 0 bases, V lost 5 bases, and 2 bases had no gene match.

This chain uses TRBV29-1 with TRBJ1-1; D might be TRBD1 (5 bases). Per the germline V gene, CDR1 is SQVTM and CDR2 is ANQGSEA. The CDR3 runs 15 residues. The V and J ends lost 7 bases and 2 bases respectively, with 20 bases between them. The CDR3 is CSGKTAGGVNTEAFF. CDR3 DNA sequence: TGCAGCGGGAAGACGGCGGGGGGAGTAAACACTGAAGCTTTCTTT.

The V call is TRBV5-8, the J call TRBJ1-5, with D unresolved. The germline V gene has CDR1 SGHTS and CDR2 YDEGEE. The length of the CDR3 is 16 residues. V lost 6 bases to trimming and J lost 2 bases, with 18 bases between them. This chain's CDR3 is CASTVGGHTGNQPQHF. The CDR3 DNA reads TGTGCCAGCACCGTCGGCGGGCACACGGGCAATCAGCCCCAGCATTTT. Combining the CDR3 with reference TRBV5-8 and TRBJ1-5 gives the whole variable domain EAGVTQSPTHLIKTRGQQATLRCSPISGHTSVYWYQQALGLGLQFLLWYDEGEERNRGNFPPRFSGRQFPNYSSELNVNALELEDSALYLCASTVGGHTGNQPQHFGDGTRLSIL.

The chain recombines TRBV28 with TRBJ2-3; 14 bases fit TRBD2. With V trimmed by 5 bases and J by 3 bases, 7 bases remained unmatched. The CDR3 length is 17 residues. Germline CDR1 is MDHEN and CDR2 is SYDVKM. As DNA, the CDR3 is TGTGCCAGCAGTGATTTTGGACTAGCGGGAGGAACAGATACGCAGTATTTT. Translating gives CASSDFGLAGGTDTQYF.

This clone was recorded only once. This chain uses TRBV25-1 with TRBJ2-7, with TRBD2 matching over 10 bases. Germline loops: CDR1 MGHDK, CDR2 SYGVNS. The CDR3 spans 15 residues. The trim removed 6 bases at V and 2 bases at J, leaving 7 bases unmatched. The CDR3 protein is CASRAPTSGAYEQYF. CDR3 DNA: TGTGCCAGCAGAGCCCCTACTAGCGGGGCCTACGAGCAGTACTTC.

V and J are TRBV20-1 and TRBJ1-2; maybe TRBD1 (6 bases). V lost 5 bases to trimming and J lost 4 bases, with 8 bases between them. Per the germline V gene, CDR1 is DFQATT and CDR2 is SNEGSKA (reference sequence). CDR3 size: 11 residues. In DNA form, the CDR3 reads TGCAGTGCTTGGACAGCCTATGGCTACACCTTC. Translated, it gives CSAWTAYGYTF.

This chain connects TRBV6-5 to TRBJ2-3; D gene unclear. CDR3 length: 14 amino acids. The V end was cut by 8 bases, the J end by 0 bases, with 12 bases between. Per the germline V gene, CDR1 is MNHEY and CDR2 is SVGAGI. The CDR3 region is CASARLSSTDTQYF. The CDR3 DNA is TGTGCCAGCGCCAGACTCAGTAGCACAGATACGCAGTATTTT.

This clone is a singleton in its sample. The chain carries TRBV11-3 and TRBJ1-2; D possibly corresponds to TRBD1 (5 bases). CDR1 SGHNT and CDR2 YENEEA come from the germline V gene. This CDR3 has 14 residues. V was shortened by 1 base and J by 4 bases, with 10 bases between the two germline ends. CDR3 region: CASSLVSGGYGYTF. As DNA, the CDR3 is TGTGCCAGCAGCTTAGTATCCGGGGGCTATGGCTACACCTTC.

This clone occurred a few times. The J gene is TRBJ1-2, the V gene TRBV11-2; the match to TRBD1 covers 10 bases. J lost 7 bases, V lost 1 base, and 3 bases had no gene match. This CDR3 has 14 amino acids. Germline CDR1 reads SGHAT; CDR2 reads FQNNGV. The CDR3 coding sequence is TGTGCCAGCAGCTTAGGGACAGGGGGGACTGGCTACACCTTC. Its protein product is CASSLGTGGTGYTF. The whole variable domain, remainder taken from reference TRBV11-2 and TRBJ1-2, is EAGVAQSPRYKIIEKRQSVAFWCNPISGHATLYWYQQILGQGPKLLIQFQNNGVVDDSQLPKDRFSAERLKGVDSTLKIQPAKLEDSAVYLCASSLGTGGTGYTFGSGTRLTVV.

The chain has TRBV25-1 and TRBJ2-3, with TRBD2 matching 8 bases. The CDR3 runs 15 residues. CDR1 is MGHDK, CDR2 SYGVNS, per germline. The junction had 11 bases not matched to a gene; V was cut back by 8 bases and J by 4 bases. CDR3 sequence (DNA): TGTGCCAGCTCCTCGGTCGGGAGGGCCCCAGATACGCAGTATTTT. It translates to CASSSVGRAPDTQYF.

CDR3: CATSRKLSGYNEQFF. The CDR3 DNA follows: TGTGCCACCAGCAGAAAACTTAGCGGGTACAATGAGCAGTTCTTC. The V call is TRBV15, the J call TRBJ2-1; 7 bases match TRBD2. The trim removed 2 bases at V and 4 bases at J, leaving 5 bases unmatched. The CDR3 consists of 15 residues. The germline gives CDR1 LNHNV, CDR2 YYDKDF (reference sequence).

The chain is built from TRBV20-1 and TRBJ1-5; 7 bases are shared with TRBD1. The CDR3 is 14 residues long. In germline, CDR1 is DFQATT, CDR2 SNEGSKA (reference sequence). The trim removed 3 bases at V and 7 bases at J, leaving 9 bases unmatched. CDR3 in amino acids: CSASRQGLGQPQHF. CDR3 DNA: TGCAGTGCTAGTCGACAGGGTCTCGGGCAGCCCCAGCATTTT.

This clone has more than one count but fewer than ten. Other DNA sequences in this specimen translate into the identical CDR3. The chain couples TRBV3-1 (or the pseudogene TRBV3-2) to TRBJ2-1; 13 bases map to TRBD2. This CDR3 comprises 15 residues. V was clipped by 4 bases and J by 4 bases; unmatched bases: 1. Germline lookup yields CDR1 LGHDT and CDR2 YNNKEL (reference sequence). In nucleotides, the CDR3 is TGTGCCAGCAGCCCGGGACTAGCGGGGTACAATGAGCAGTTCTTC. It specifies CASSPGLAGYNEQFF.